Sequencing of this T cell receptor (beta chain) was carried out in a study of blood T cell repertoires in COVID-19. About the research overall: Sites across the United States, Italy and Spain contributed samples from acute and convalescent COVID-19.

Using immunoSEQ multiplex PCR, the repertoire was profiled, and TCRdb retains in-frame clones only, with some absent. The sample has over 70,000 clones, about four fifths seen once. Deletions cut 10 bases from V and 9 bases from J, with 16 bases between. This CDR3 region has 12 residues. The germline CDR1 and CDR2 sequences are MNHNY and SVGAGI (reference sequence). Sequencing was carried out using peripheral blood. The receptor was derived from a human donor in a cohort sampled during active COVID-19. The chain uses TRBV6-6 and TRBJ2-1, with D perhaps TRBD2 (7 bases). The CDR3, as DNA: TGTGCCACCCGAGGGGGGGGCGGTGAGCAGTTCTTC. Amino acid sequence: CATRGGGGEQFF.